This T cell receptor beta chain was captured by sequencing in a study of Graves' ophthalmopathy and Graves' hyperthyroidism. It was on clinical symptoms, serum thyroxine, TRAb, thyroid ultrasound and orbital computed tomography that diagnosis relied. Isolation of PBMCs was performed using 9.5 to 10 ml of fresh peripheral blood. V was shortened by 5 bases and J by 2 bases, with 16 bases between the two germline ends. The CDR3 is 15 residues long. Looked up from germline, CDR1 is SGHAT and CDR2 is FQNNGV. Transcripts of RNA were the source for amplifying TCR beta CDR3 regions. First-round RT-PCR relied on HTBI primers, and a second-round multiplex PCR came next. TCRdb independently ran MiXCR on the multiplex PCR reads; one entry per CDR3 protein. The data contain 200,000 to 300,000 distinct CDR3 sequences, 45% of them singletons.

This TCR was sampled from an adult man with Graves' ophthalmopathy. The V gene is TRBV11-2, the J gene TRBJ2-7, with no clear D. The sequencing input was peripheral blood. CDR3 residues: CASSLGPYRPYEQYF. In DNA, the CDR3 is TGTGCCAGCAGCCTAGGACCCTACCGGCCCTACGAGCAGTACTTC.